This note documents a single T cell receptor beta chain sequence. Its antigen is still unknown. Clinical symptoms, serum thyroxine, TRAb, thyroid ultrasound and orbital computed tomography informed diagnoses. This specimen belongs to a study of T cells in Graves' hyperthyroidism and ophthalmopathy. About the study: The blood sample was taken at first diagnosis, before treatment began. Broader study findings: Progression to ophthalmopathy was predicted a median of roughly seven months early.

The CDR3 is made up of 15 amino acids. Germline assignment: CDR1 LGHDT and CDR2 YNNKEL (reference sequence). Trimming cost V 6 bases and J 3 bases; bases outside gene matches: 9. What was amplified from RNA transcripts were TCR beta CDR3 regions. HTBI primers were the set used in a first-round RT-PCR of the TCR CDR3. Each CDR3 protein is one row after TCRdb ran MiXCR on the multiplex PCR reads. Seen here are approximately 570,000 distinct CDR3 sequences, about 20% observed once, and the top ten hold roughly 47%. The rearrangement uses TRBV3-1 and TRBJ1-2; 8 positions match TRBD1. This clonotype originated in a man aged 35-49 years with Graves' ophthalmopathy. Sequenced material: blood. The CDR3 DNA reads TGTGCCAGCAGTCCTCGACAGGGGAGGGACTATGGCTACACCTTC. This translates into CASSPRQGRDYGYTF.